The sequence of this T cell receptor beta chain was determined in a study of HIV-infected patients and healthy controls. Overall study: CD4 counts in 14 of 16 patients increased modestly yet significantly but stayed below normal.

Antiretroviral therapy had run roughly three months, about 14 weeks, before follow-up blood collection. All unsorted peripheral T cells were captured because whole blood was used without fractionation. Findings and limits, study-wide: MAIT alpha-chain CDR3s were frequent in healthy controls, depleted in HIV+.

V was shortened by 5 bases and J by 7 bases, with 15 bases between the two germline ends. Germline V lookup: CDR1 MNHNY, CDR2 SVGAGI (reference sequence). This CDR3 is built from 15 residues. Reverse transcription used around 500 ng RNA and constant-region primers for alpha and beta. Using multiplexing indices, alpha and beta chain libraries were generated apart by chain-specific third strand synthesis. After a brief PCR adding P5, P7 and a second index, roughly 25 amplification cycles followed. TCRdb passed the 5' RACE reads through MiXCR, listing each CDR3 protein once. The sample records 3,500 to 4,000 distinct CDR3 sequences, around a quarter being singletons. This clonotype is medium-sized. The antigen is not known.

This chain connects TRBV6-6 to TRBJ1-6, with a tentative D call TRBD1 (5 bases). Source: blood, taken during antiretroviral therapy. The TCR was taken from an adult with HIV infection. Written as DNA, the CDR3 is TGTGCCAGCAGTACATCCGGGGCAGTGAATTCACCCCTCCACTTT. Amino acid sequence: CASSTSGAVNSPLHF.